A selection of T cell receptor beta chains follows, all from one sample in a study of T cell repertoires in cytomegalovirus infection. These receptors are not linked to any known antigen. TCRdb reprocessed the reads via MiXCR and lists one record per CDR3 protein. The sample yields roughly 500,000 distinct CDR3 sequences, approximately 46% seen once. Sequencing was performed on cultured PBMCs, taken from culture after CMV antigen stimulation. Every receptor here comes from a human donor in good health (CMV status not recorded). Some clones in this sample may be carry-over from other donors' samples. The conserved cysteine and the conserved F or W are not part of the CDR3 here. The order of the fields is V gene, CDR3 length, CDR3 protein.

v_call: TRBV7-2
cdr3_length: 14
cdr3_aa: ASRNIAGANTGELF

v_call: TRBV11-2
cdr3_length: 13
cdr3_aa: ASSLDYGSGNTIY

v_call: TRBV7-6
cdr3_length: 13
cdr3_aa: ASSWPTGEEDTQY

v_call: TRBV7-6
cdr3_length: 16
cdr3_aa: ASSLARGGGAVRNEQF

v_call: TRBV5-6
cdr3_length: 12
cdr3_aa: ASSQDRGHYEQF

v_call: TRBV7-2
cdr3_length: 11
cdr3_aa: ASSLTGIYELY

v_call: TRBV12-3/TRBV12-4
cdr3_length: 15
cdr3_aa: ASSFDTFRSGANVLT

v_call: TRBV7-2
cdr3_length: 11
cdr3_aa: ASSFGVTERLF

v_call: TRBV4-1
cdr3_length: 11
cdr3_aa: ASGRLIQETQY

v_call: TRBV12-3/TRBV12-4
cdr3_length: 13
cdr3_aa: ASTHDRHSYNEQF

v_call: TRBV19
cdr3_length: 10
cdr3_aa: ASGRGNTEAF

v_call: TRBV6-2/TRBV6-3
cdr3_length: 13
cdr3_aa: ASSYSGSVSETQY

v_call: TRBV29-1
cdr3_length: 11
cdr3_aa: SVEVIAGNEQF

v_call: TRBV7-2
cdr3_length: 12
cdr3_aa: ASSLTSYDYEQF

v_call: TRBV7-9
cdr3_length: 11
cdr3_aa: ASSYRGRDGYT

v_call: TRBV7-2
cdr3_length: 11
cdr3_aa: ASSSQGLDTIY

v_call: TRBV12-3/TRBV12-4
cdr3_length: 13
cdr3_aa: ASSTGTSGQETQY

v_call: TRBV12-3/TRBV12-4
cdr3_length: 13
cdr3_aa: ASSLDPRAGYEQY